Listed below are T cell receptor beta chains from one sample, sequenced in a study of T cells in Graves' hyperthyroidism and ophthalmopathy. In TCRdb, the multiplex PCR reads were re-called with MiXCR into one record per CDR3 protein. The repertoire holds around 420,000 distinct CDR3 sequences, with approximately 14% as singletons. Material for sequencing was blood. These receptors came from a woman between 18 and 29 years old with Graves' hyperthyroidism. CDR3s include the opening cysteine and the closing phenylalanine or tryptophan. The D gene is left open where the match is weak. Size is omitted from some rows. Given values are once, few, many or a class for expanded clones.

v_gene	j_gene	abundance	d_gene	CDR3aa	CDR3nt
TRBV7-2	TRBJ1-2	-	-	CASSLNRGTYGYTF	TGTGCCAGCAGCTTAAATCGGGGAACCTATGGCTACACCTTC
TRBV10-1	TRBJ1-1	many	-	CASSGSIVMNTEAFF	TGCGCCAGCAGTGGGTCCATAGTTATGAACACTGAAGCTTTCTTT
TRBV28	TRBJ1-5	-	-	CASSLPVWPQHF	TGTGCCAGCAGCTTACCTGTTTGGCCCCAGCATTTT
TRBV19	TRBJ1-5	few	TRBD1	CASTDRGGGQPQHF	TGTGCCAGCACGGACAGGGGTGGCGGTCAGCCCCAGCATTTT
TRBV6-2/TRBV6-3	TRBJ2-2	many	-	CASNPRVNGELFF	TGTGCCAGCAACCCCAGGGTTAACGGGGAGCTGTTTTTT
TRBV2	TRBJ1-5	many	TRBD1	CASSGQGGYQPQHF	TGTGCCAGCAGTGGACAGGGAGGGTATCAGCCCCAGCATTTT
TRBV6-1	TRBJ1-1	many	-	CASSELVPNTEAFF	TGTGCCAGCAGTGAATTAGTCCCGAACACTGAAGCTTTCTTT
TRBV25-1	TRBJ1-2	-	-	CASNGGQGMNYGYTF	TGTGCCAGCAATGGGGGGCAGGGAATGAACTATGGCTACACCTTC
TRBV7-2	TRBJ2-7	many	-	CASSLGWWLPYEQYF	TGTGCCAGCAGCTTAGGGTGGTGGCTGCCCTACGAGCAGTACTTC
TRBV11-1	TRBJ2-3	many	TRBD2	CASSTSGRGTDTQYF	TGTGCCAGCAGCACTAGCGGGAGAGGCACAGATACGCAGTATTTT
TRBV3-1	TRBJ1-6	-	-	CASSQSTGTHSPLHF	TGTGCCAGCAGCCAATCGACAGGAACCCATTCACCCCTCCACTTT
TRBV4-1	TRBJ2-7	many	TRBD2	CASSPQRGRDYEQYF	TGCGCCAGCAGCCCCCAGCGGGGACGAGATTACGAGCAGTACTTC
TRBV7-3	TRBJ2-1	many	-	CASSLTSVGGEQFF	TGTGCCAGCAGCTTAACGAGTGTCGGTGGTGAGCAGTTCTTC
TRBV7-2	TRBJ2-1	many	-	CASSLRAGRYNEQFF	TGTGCCAGCAGCTTACGGGCGGGGAGATACAATGAGCAGTTCTTC
TRBV11-2	TRBJ2-2	many	-	CASSSLQGGTGELFF	TGTGCCAGCAGCTCCTTACAGGGAGGAACCGGGGAGCTGTTTTTT
TRBV18	TRBJ1-1	many	-	CASSPQQAGEAFF	TGTGCCAGCTCACCACAACAGGCGGGGGAAGCTTTCTTT
TRBV3-1	TRBJ2-7	many	-	CASSPPSLYEQYF	TGTGCCAGCAGCCCCCCCTCCCTCTACGAGCAGTACTTC
TRBV11-3	TRBJ2-1	few	-	CASSSTAGRYNEQFF	TGTGCCAGCAGCTCTACGGCGGGACGATACAATGAGCAGTTCTTC
TRBV7-6	TRBJ2-5	-	-	CASSLEAGGRGQETQYF	TGTGCCAGCAGCTTAGAGGCAGGGGGTCGGGGGCAAGAGACCCAGTACTTC
TRBV12-3/TRBV12-4	TRBJ2-1	-	-	CASSLRRGDLEQFF	TGTGCCAGCAGCTTACGACGGGGAGATCTTGAGCAGTTCTTC
TRBV11-3	TRBJ1-1	many	-	CASSLGQDFWNTEAFF	TGTGCCAGCAGCTTAGGTCAGGATTTCTGGAACACTGAAGCTTTCTTT
TRBV20-1	TRBJ1-1	many	-	CSALQVGSTEAFF	TGCAGTGCCCTTCAGGTGGGGAGCACTGAAGCTTTCTTT